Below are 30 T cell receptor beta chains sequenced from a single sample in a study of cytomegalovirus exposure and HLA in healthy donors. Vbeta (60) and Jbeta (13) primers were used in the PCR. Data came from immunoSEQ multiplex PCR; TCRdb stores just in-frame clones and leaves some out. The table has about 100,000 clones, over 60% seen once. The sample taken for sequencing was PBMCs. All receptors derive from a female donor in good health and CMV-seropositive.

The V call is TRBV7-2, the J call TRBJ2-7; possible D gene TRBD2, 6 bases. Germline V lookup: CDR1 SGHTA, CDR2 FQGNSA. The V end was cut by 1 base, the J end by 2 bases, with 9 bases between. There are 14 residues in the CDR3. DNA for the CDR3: TGTGCCAGCAGCTTAGGACTAGGGGCCTACGAGCAGTACTTC. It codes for CASSLGLGAYEQYF. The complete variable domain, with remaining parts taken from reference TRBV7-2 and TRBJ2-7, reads GAGVSQSPSNKVTEKGKDVELRCDPISGHTALYWYRQSLGQGLEFLIYFQGNSAPDKSGLPSDRFSAERTGGSVSTLTIQRTQQEDSAVYLCASSLGLGAYEQYFGPGTRLTVT.

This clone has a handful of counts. The CDR3 DNA is TGTGCCACCCGGGGGTCTGGAGACTACAATGAGCAGTTCTTC. This sequence encodes CATRGSGDYNEQFF. This rearrangement joins TRBV15 to TRBJ2-1, with D tentatively TRBD2 (6 bases). V was trimmed by 8 bases and J by 3 bases, leaving 14 bases between them. Germline CDR1 reads LNHNV; CDR2 reads YYDKDF (reference sequence). The CDR3 is made up of 14 amino acids. Complete variable domain (other parts from reference TRBV15 and TRBJ2-1): DAMVIQNPRYQVTQFGKPVTLSCSQTLNHNVMYWYQQKSSQAPKLLFHYYDKDFNNEADTPDNFQSRRPNTSFCFLDIRSPGLGDTAMYLCATRGSGDYNEQFFGPGTRLTVL.

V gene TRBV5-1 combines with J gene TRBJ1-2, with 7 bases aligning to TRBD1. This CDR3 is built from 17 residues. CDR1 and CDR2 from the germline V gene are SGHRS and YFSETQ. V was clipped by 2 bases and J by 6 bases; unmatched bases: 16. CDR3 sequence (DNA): TGCGCCAGCAGCTTAAGTACTCGACAGGGCCCCAGGGATGGCTACACCTTC. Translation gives CASSLSTRQGPRDGYTF. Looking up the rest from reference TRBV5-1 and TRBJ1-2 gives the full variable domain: KAGVTQTPRYLIKTRGQQVTLSCSPISGHRSVSWYQQTPGQGLQFLFEYFSETQRNKGNFPGRFSGRQFSNSRSEMNVSTLELGDSALYLCASSLSTRQGPRDGYTFGSGTRLTVV.

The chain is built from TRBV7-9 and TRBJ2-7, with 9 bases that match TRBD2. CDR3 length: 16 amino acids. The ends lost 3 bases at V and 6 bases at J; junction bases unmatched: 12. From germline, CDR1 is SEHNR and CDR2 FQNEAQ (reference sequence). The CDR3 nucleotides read TGTGCCAGCAGCTTTCAGAGCGGGAGGAAATCCGGCGAGCAGTACTTC. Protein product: CASSFQSGRKSGEQYF.

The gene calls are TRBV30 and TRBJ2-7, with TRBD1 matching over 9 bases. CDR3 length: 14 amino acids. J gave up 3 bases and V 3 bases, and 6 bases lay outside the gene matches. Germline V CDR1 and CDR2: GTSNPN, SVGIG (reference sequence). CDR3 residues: CAWSPGTGFYEQYF. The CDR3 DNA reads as TGTGCCTGGAGCCCCGGGACAGGGTTCTACGAGCAGTACTTC.

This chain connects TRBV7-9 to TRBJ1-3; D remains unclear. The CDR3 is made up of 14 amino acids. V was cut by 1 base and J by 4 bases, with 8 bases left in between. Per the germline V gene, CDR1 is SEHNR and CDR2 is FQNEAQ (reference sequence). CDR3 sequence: CASSLDGGGNTIYF. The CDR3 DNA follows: TGTGCCAGCAGCTTAGACGGAGGGGGAAACACCATATATTTT.

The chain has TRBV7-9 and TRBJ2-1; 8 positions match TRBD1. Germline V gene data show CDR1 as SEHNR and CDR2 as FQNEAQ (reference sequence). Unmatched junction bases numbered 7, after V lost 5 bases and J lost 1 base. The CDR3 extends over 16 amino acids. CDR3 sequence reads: CASSPFGQGSYNEQFF. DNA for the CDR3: TGTGCCAGCAGCCCATTCGGACAGGGATCCTACAATGAGCAGTTCTTC.

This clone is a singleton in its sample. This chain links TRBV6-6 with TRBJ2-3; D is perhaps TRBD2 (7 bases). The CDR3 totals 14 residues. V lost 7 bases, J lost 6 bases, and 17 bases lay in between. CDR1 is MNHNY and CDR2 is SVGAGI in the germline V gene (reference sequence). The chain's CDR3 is CASTQTGGGDTQYF. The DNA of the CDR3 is TGTGCCAGCACCCAAACGGGGGGCGGGGATACGCAGTATTTT.

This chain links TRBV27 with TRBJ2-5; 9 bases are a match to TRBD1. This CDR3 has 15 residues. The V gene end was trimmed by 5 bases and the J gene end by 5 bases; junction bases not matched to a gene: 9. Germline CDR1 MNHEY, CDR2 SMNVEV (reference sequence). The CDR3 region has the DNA TGTGCCAGCAGTCCCGGGACAGGGAGGAAGGAGACCCAGTACTTC. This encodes CASSPGTGRKETQYF.

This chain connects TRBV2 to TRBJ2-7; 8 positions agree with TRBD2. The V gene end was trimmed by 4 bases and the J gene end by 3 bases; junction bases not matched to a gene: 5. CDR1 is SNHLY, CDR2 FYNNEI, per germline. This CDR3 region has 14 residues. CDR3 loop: CASSGRGGSYEQYF. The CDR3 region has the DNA TGTGCCAGCAGTGGTCGGGGGGGTAGCTACGAGCAGTACTTC.

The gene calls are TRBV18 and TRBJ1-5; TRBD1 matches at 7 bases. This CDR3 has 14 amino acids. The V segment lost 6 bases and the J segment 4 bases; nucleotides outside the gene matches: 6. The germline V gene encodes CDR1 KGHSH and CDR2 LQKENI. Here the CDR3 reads CASSRDRDNQPQHF. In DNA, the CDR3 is TGTGCCAGCTCGCGCGACAGGGATAATCAGCCCCAGCATTTT.

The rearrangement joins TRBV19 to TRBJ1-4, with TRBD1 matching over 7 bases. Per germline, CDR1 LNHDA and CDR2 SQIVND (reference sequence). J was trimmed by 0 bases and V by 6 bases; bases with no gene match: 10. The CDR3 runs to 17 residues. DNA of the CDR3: TGTGCCAGTAGGAAAACCGGGACAGCTGCAACTAATGAAAAACTGTTTTTT. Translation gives CASRKTGTAATNEKLFF.

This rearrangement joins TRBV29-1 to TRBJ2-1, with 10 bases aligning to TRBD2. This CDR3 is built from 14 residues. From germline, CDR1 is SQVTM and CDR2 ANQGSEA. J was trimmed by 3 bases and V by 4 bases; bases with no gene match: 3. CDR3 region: CSVGRLAGYNEQFF. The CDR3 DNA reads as TGCAGCGTTGGGCGACTAGCGGGCTACAATGAGCAGTTCTTC.

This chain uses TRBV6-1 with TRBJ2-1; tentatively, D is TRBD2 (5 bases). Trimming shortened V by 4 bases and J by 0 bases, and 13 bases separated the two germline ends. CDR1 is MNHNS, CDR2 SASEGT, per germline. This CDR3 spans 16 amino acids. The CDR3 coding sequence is TGTGCCAGCAGTGCCCCGGTAGCGAACTCCTACAATGAGCAGTTCTTC. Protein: CASSAPVANSYNEQFF.

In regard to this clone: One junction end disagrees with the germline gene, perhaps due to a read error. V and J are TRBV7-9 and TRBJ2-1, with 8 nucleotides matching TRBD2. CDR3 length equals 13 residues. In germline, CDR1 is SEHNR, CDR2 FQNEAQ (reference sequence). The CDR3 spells CSSSFPLAGEQFF. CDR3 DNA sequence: TGTTCCAGCAGCTTCCCTCTAGCGGGTGAGCAGTTCTTC.

The CDR3 DNA is TGCGCCAGCAGCCAAGGACAGGGGGGGAACACTGAAGCTTTCTTT. Translating it yields CASSQGQGGNTEAFF. The chain joins TRBV4-1 to TRBJ1-1; 9 bases match TRBD1. The junction had 1 base not matched to a gene; V was cut back by 1 base and J by 1 base. The CDR3 is 15 amino acids. Germline lookup yields CDR1 MGHRA and CDR2 YSYEKL.

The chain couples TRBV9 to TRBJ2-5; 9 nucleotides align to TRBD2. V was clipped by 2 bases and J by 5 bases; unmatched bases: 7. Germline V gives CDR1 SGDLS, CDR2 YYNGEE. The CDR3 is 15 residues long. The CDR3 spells CASSVGGGGGETQYF. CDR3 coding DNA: TGTGCCAGCAGCGTGGGCGGGGGGGGAGGGGAGACCCAGTACTTC.

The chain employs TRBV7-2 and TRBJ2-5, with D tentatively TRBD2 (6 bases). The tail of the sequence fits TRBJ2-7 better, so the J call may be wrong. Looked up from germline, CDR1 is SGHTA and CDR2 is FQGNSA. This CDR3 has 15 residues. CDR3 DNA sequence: TGTGCCAGCAGCTTGAAACCGGGACTCGACTACGAGCAGTACTTC. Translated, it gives CASSLKPGLDYEQYF.

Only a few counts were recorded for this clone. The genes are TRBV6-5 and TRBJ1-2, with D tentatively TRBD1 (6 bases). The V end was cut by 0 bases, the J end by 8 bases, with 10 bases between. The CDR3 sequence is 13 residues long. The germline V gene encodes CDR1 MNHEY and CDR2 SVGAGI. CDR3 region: CASSYSGGAGYTF. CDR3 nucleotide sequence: TGTGCCAGCAGTTACTCAGGGGGAGCGGGCTACACCTTC.

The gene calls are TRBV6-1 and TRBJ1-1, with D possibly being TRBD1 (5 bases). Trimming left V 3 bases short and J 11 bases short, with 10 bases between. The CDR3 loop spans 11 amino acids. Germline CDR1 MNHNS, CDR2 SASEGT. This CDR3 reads CASSDVAGAFF. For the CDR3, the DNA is TGTGCCAGCAGTGATGTGGCAGGGGCTTTCTTT.

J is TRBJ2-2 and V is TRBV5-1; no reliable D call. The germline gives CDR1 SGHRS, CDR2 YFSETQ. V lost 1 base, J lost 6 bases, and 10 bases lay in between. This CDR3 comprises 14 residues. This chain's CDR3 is CASSLSSPPGELFF. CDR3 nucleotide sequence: TGCGCCAGCAGCTTGAGCTCGCCCCCCGGGGAGCTGTTTTTT. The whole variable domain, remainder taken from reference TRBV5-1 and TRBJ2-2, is KAGVTQTPRYLIKTRGQQVTLSCSPISGHRSVSWYQQTPGQGLQFLFEYFSETQRNKGNFPGRFSGRQFSNSRSEMNVSTLELGDSALYLCASSLSSPPGELFFGEGSRLTVL.

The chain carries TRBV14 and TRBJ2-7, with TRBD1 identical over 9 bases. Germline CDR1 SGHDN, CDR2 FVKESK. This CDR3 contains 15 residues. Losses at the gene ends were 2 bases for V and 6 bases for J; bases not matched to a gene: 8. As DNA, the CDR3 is TGTGCCAGCAGCCAAAGAGGACAGGGGCTATTCGAGCAGTACTTC. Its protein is CASSQRGQGLFEQYF.

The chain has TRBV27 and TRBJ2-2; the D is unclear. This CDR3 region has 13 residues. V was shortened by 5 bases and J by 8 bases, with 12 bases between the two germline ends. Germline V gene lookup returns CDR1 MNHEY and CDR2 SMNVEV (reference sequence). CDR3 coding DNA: TGTGCCAGCAGTCCCCGAGGCACAGGGGAGCTGTTTTTT. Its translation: CASSPRGTGELFF.

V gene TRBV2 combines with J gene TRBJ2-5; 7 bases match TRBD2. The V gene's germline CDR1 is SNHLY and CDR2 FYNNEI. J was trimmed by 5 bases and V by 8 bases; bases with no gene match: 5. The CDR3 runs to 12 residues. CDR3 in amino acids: CASVAGGETQYF. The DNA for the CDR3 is TGTGCCAGCGTGGCCGGGGGGGAGACCCAGTACTTC.

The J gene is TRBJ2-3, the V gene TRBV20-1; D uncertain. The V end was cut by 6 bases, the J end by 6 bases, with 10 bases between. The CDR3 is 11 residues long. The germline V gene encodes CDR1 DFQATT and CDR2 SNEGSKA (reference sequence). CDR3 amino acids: CSAQLPDTQYF. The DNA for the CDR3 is TGCAGTGCCCAACTGCCGGATACGCAGTATTTT.

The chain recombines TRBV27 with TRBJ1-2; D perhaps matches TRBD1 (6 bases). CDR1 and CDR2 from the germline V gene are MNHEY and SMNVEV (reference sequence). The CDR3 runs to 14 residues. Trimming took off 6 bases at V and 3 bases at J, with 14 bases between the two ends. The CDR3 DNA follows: TGTGCCAGCAGCCCAAACAGGGAAGACTATGGCTACACCTTC. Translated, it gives CASSPNREDYGYTF.

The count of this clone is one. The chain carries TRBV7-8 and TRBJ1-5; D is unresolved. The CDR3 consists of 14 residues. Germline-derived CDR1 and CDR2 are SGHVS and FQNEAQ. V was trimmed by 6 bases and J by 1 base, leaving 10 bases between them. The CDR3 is CASSPKRSNQPQHF. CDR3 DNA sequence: TGTGCCAGCAGTCCTAAACGGAGCAATCAGCCCCAGCATTTT.

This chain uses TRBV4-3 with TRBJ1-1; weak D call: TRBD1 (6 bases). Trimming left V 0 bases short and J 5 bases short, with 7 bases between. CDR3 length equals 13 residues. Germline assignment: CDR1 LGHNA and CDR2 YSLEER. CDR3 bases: TGCGCCAGCAGCCAAGATAGGGGGACTGAAGCTTTCTTT. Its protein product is CASSQDRGTEAFF.

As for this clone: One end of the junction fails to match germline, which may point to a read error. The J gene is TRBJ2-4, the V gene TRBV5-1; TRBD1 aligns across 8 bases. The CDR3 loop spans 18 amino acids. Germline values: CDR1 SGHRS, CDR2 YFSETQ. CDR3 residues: CASSQQGDLLLAKNSQYF. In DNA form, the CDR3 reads TGCGCCAGCAGCCAACAGGGGGACTTACTTCTAGCCAAAAACAGTCAGTACTTC.

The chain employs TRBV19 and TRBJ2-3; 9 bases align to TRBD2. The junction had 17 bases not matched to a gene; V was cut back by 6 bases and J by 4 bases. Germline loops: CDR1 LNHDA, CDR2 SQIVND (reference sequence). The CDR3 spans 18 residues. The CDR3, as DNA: TGTGCCAGTAGCCGGCTAGCGGGACGTGTTCCCCTATCAGATACGCAGTATTTT. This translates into CASSRLAGRVPLSDTQYF.